This TCR beta chain emerged from a study of cytomegalovirus exposure and HLA in healthy donors (dated by TCRdb to about 2017). With regard to the full study: An earlier analysis of under 600 of the donors reported more than 250 Gb of sequence data and 100 million to 130 million unique TCR beta sequences from some 180 million T cells. An early release that covered 500 to 800 HLA-typed donors contained 250 to 350 gigabases of sequencing data and roughly 84 million unique TCR sequences. Among the roughly 400 genotyped donors, approximately 82% belonged to the genetic ancestry cluster associated with self-reported Caucasian donors. The study aimed to test whether cataloging public T cell receptors could reveal signatures of past pathogen exposure. The study profiled the T cell repertoires of about 640 subjects by immunosequencing and related them to cytomegalovirus serostatus. Along with the approximately 600-subject first cohort, a separate validation cohort of over 90 different subjects was used. To predict cytomegalovirus infection status, the study brought together high-throughput TCR immunosequencing, statistical association of individual TCRs with disease status, and machine learning. A later analysis re-examined previously published TCR beta repertoires from hundreds of donors and added high-resolution HLA genotyping to investigate patterns of TCR occurrence. Rather than using new phenotypic data, the later analysis identified candidate immune exposures from TCR beta sequences and from how often those sequences occurred across donors. To decide whether each TCR beta V gene segment behaved as functional or pseudogenic, an earlier analysis of some 600 of the donors relied on high-throughput TCR beta sequencing. Donor age, sex, ethnicity and CMV serostatus were compiled alongside the repertoire data. In a later genetic analysis, genome-wide SNP genotypes for about three fifths of the roughly 670 donors were used, and that subset was treated as a discovery cohort. Every repertoire in the discovery cohort had been generated on one and the same sequencing platform. HLA typing included class I and class II loci at four-digit resolution. The number of donors typed differed by locus, with about 629-630 for A, B, C, DRB1 and DQB1, around 560 for DQA1, 606 for DPA1, and approximately 470 for DPB1. Roughly 5 DR-DQ haplotypes were handled as single units for association and clustering, since linkage in the cohort was strong. Across 398 genotyped donors of the cohort, an average of about 240,000 unique TCR beta nucleotide sequences per donor were sequenced, and roughly 18% of those sequences were non-productive. Results the study describes overall, beyond this receptor: CMV serostatus was the only immune exposure information available for the cohort. When HLA alleles, especially DR and DQ, strongly co-occurred, TCR associations were difficult to assign to individual alleles. Because counts were too low, about 15 rarely observed V segments, including chromosome 9 orphons, were left out of the earlier analysis of over 550 of the donors. A later analysis found that most CMV-associated TCR beta chains appeared HLA-restricted, with HLA associations seemingly driven largely by CMV exposure. The classifier was reported to diagnose cytomegalovirus status with high specificity and sensitivity in both the original and validation cohorts. A later analysis found that HLA-associated TCR beta chains were more clonally expanded and had lower generation probabilities than equally common non-associated chains. Some IMGT-functional V segments, including TRBV6-2 and TRBV6-3, could not be told apart with the 87-base-pair reads, so those segments were excluded. According to a later analysis, parvovirus B19, influenza, CMV and Epstein-Barr virus appeared linked to several top co-occurrence clusters. In a later analysis, the rate of TCR association differed among HLA loci, with DRB1 alleles having the most associated TCRs and HLA-C alleles having the fewest. According to the authors, the approach could potentially be generalized to other disease states and immunological phenotypes. Because HLA typing was missing for some donors at each locus, association tests included only the typed subset. In a later genetic analysis, a missense DCLRE1C variant was associated with V-gene and J-gene trimming of TCR beta chains, and the association was replicated in an independent cohort. A further reported finding was that TCR beta sequences accurately predicted the HLA-A and HLA-B alleles for most subjects in the first cohort. Broadly in line with IMGT annotations, most TCR beta V segments showed up in productive rearrangements about 87% or about 30% of the time in an earlier analysis of some 590 of the donors. Three of the identified cytomegalovirus-associated TCR beta chains were confirmed in vitro to be specific for cytomegalovirus antigens. At a false discovery rate of 0.05, a later analysis linked under 20,000 TCR beta sequences to specific HLA alleles. This cohort had only TCR beta chains sequenced, and the lack of alpha or paired-chain data limited which features could be detected. A cluster of highly shared sequence variants was judged likely to represent a technical artifact of the sequencing pipeline. Compared with the roughly 720-donor mean, donors in an Asian-associated ancestry cluster had fewer N-insertions in productive TCRs, according to a later genetic analysis. Most TCR sequences were seen in very few donors, while some public TCRs were found in many individuals. Linkage disequilibrium might explain the correlated functional status among segregating V segments, but an unknown experimental factor could not be ruled out. The presence/absence analyses assumed that sequencing depth was roughly uniform across donors, and that assumption may not be true. In the study, approximately 160 TCR beta chains were listed as associated with cytomegalovirus.

Cut back by 3 bases and 8 bases, the V and J ends lie 11 bases apart. Taken from cysteine to phenylalanine, the CDR3 has 14 residues. Just the 42-base CDR3 DNA is kept, in frame starting at base 1. CDR1 and CDR2 are read off the germline V gene as MGHRA and YSYEKL. Receptors were amplified or captured by the immunoSEQ multiplex PCR assay. The multiplex PCR relied on a mix of 60 forward primers for TCR Vbeta segments and 13 reverse primers for TCR Jbeta segments. A multiplex PCR assay on genomic DNA amplified the CDR3 region of rearranged TCR beta genes. On the Illumina HiSeq System, the amplified TCR beta libraries were sequenced as 87-base-pair reads. The original methods were these. A later analysis counted about 80 million unique TCR beta chains across the 500 to 850 repertoires, and roughly 10 million of these chains were shared by at least two donors. A nearest-neighbor algorithm error-corrected the raw reads and collapsed the reads into unique sequences, merging closely related sequences to remove PCR and sequencing errors. Alignment of CDR3 sequences to IMGT reference sequences was used to assign V, D and J gene segments. For a sequence to be retained, a match of at least six nucleotides was required to both a V gene segment and a J gene segment. A rearrangement was called productive if the CDR3 had no stop codons and remained in frame with V and J, and every other rearrangement was called non-productive. Following IMGT convention, CDR3 was defined as the stretch from the second conserved V-encoded cysteine to the conserved J-encoded phenylalanine. Sequences without an unambiguous match to a single V gene segment were excluded from the earlier analysis of a few hundred of the donors. An earlier analysis of several hundred of the donors called V segments functional above 56.7% productive rearrangements and segregating when the between-donor standard deviation exceeded 5%. A statistical classification framework was built for diagnosing cytomegalovirus status from the catalog of TCR beta chain sequences. A later analysis assigned V and J genes by comparing TCR nucleotide sequences with IMGT/GENE-DB human TR gene sequences. Using the TCRdist pipeline, a later analysis assigned CDR3 sequences along with most-parsimonious VDJ recombination scenarios. In a later analysis, every TCR beta chain was defined by the combination of its CDR3 amino acid sequence and its V-gene family, and reads without a unique V-gene family were dropped. To address suspected cross-contamination and a sequencing artifact, a later analysis removed roughly 580 highly shared, low-generation-probability nucleotide sequences. For each public chain, a later analysis derived a clonal expansion index from normalized ranks of inferred template counts within each repertoire. In a later analysis, generation probabilities were computed with a VDJ recombination model fitted to out-of-frame rearrangements, and the resulting probabilities were checked against IGoR. In a later analysis, TCR-TCR, TCR-HLA and TCR-CMV co-occurrence was scored with hypergeometric tests, and a repertoire-size bias correction was applied to TCR pairs. To estimate false discovery rates, a later analysis permuted the HLA or CMV assignments 20 times. In a later analysis, co-occurring TCRs were grouped with DBSCAN, and TCRdist sequence similarity was added when clustering was performed within HLA-allele-positive subsets. For co-occurrence clustering, repertoires with fewer than 30,000 or more than 120,000 public chains were excluded, along with roughly 5 repertoires with anomalous nucleotide sharing. TCRdb mirrors the immuneACCESS table, restricted to in-frame sequences. Some clones are absent from its copies; in checked studies, under half trace to an unresolved V gene, and the reason for the others is unknown. That table furnishes V, J and clone size, whereas the DNA furnished D and trimming. The sample includes around 180,000 clones, with about 72% observed a single time. The ten largest clonotypes hold approximately 1.6% of the sample.

In total, over 600 healthy bone marrow donors made up the cohort. At the time of sampling, all cohort members were nominally healthy, though unrecorded immune exposures were likely present. The donor was CMV seronegative and was included in the group of 352 seronegative cohort members. A peripheral blood sample was collected from each donor, and TCR beta sequencing was performed on peripheral blood mononuclear cells. Genomic DNA was extracted from the blood cell samples with the Qiagen DNeasy Blood Extraction Kit. On this clone: It has no known antigen specificity. Nothing much larger sits one base from this clone, and base qualities are not available.

The clonotype was recovered from a girl aged 5-17 years in good health and CMV-seronegative. The sequence links TRBV4-1 to TRBJ1-6; the D gene assignment is ambiguous. Material: PBMCs. At the DNA level, the sequence is TGCGCCAGCAGCCAGCGCGAGGGAGATTCACCCCTCCACTTT. The translation is CASSQREGDSPLHF.